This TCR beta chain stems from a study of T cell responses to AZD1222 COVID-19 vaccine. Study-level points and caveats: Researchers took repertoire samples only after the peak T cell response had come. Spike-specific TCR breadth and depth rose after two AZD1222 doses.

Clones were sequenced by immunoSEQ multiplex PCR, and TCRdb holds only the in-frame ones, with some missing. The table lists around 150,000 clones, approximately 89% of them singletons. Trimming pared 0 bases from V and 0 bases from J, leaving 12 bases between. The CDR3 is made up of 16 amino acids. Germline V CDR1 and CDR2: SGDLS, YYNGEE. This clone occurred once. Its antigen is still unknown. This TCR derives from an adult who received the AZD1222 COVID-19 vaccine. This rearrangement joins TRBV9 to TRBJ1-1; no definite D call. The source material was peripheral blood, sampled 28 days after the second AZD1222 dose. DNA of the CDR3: TGTGCCAGCAGCGTAGTAAGGACCCCTATGAACACTGAAGCTTTCTTT. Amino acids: CASSVVRTPMNTEAFF.